This TCR beta chain was recovered during a study of long-term antiretroviral therapy in people with HIV. The CDR3 spans 16 residues. V was cut by 4 bases and J by 3 bases, with 18 bases left in between. In germline, CDR1 is SGHRS, CDR2 YFSETQ. Runs used v3.0 of the immunoSEQ assay and were done at survey level. Profiled with immunoSEQ multiplex PCR; TCRdb holds only in-frame clones, not every one. The sample has around 16,000 clones, roughly 81% seen once. The chain combines TRBV5-1 with TRBJ2-3; D might be TRBD1 (6 bases). Sequenced material: unsorted PBMCs, taken 0.5 years after starting antiretroviral therapy. This TCR was sampled from a woman aged 40 to 50 with HIV. In DNA form, the CDR3 reads TGCGCCAGCAGCCTCGGCCAGGGGAAGGGGACAGATACGCAGTATTTT. It translates to CASSLGQGKGTDTQYF.